The source of this T cell receptor beta chain is a study of early T cells in non-severe SARS-CoV-2 infection (dated by TCRdb to about 2021). Background on the whole study: Bulk RNA from unsorted whole blood was used for TCR sequencing, so alpha and beta chains could not be paired.

The germline V gene (reference sequence) gives CDR1 as SEHNR and CDR2 as FQNEAQ. From cysteine to phenylalanine, the CDR3 is 22 amino acids long. The sequence is cut down to CDR3 DNA, 66 bases in frame from base 1. At the junction V is shortened by 7 bases and J by 3 bases, with 38 bases in between. In this sample, this clonotype turned up a few times. The antigen it recognizes is unknown. Within one base of it there is no much larger clone, and no base qualities were kept. Points the paper makes about the study in general: Matching against VDJdb was skewed toward anti-spike CD8 responses, likely underestimated virus-specific expansions, and missed private and CD4 specificities.

Library creation used 5' RACE. Sequencing took place on a NextSeq 500. To correct for sequencing error and PCR bias, the TCR library protocol tagged individual cDNA molecules with unique molecular identifiers. Sequencing covered both TCR alpha and beta chains, and within each sample the abundances of alpha and beta sequences were tightly co-correlated. On the study's bioinformatics: V gene, J gene and CDR3 annotation of TCR sequences was performed with Decombinator V4. Expanded TCRs were defined as changing significantly between any two time points under a Poisson model with p below 0.0001. TCR abundances were normalised to the total number of TCRs sequenced per sample and were expressed as counts per million. TRAV1-2 paired with TRAJ12, TRAJ20 or TRAJ33 defined MAIT TCRs, while TRAV10 paired with TRAJ18 defined iNKT TCRs. A search of VDJdb, accessed on 1 November 2021, was run for TCRs annotated to CMV, EBV and SARS-CoV-2, with TCRs annotated for multiple antigens excluded. TCRdb reprocessing: public reads trimmed at Q25 with fastp, clones called with MiXCR, in-frame beta chains kept. CDR3 protein sequences are deduplicated, and each keeps its most common genes and DNA. What appears here as the V and J calls and clone size reflects TCRdb's work, not the paper's. The sample contains about 98,000 distinct CDR3 sequences, less than 15% of them found a single time. The biggest ten clones account for roughly 6.2% of the sample.

Set within a cohort of healthcare workers in London, UK, this nested case-control study involved weekly PCR testing of nasopharyngeal swabs along with blood sampling. Healthcare workers were recruited during the week of the UK lockdown, between 23 and 31 March 2020, and followed weekly for up to 16 weeks. The sequence derives from an adult who was a healthcare worker with PCR-confirmed SARS-CoV-2 infection or an uninfected control (not recorded which). The rearranged segments are TRBV7-9 and TRBJ2-3; the D gene is perhaps TRBD2, from 5 matching bases. The sequenced material came from whole blood. The CDR3 here reads CASTQLRYLDSGFQRWTDTQYF. In nucleotides, the sequence is TGTGCCAGCACCCAACTCCGCTACCTAGATTCGGGGTTTCAGCGTTGGACAGATACGCAGTATTTT. When the CDR3 is completed using the reference TRBV7-9 and TRBJ2-3 genes on either side, the full variable domain is DTGVSQNPRHKITKRGQNVTFRCDPISEHNRLYWYRQTLGQGPEFLTYFQNEAQLEKSRLLSDRFSAERPKGSFSTLEIQRTEQGDSAMYLCASTQLRYLDSGFQRWTDTQYFGPGTRLTVL.